Below, 4 T cell receptor beta chains from the same sample are listed, as sequenced in a study of shared clonotypes between healthy human individuals. Produced via immunoSEQ multiplex PCR; TCRdb's table is partial and in-frame only. The table includes a few million clones, more than 80% detected once. Sequenced input: naive CD4+ T cells sorted from blood. Subset here: CD45RA+ positively selected. These receptors came from a young man in good health.

This clone was counted a single time. The chain has TRBV15 and TRBJ2-7; D remains ambiguous. Looked up from germline, CDR1 is LNHNV and CDR2 is YYDKDF (reference sequence). The CDR3 covers 14 residues. V lost 0 bases, J lost 2 bases, and 8 bases lay in between. In nucleotides, the CDR3 is TGTGCCACCAGCAGAGAAGGGCTAGCCTACGAGCAGTACTTC. Its protein product is CATSREGLAYEQYF.

The CDR3 DNA sequence: TGTGCCTGGAGTTTACTAGCGGGACCACTTCTCGGGGAGCTGTTTTTT. It encodes CAWSLLAGPLLGELFF. The chain uses TRBV30 and TRBJ2-2; TRBD2 matches at 10 bases. The V segment lost 2 bases and the J segment 7 bases; nucleotides outside the gene matches: 10. CDR3 length: 16 amino acids. CDR1 is GTSNPN and CDR2 is SVGIG in the germline V gene (reference sequence).

The V call is TRBV18, the J call TRBJ2-7; 8 nucleotides agree with TRBD1. The CDR3 has 16 residues. Trimming at V came to 3 bases and at J to 0 bases, leaving 7 bases not matched to a gene. The germline gives CDR1 KGHSH, CDR2 LQKENI. CDR3 in DNA: TGTGCCAGCTCACCGTTCACAGGGGGAACCTCCTACGAGCAGTACTTC. This gives the protein CASSPFTGGTSYEQYF.

The chain joins TRBV19 to TRBJ2-7, with TRBD1 matching over 9 bases. The CDR3 loop spans 15 amino acids. Trimming cost V 5 bases and J 6 bases; bases outside gene matches: 11. From germline, CDR1 is LNHDA and CDR2 SQIVND (reference sequence). CDR3 nucleotides: TGTGCCAGTAGTGGCAACAGGGGGCCTTTGAGCGAGCAGTACTTC. Its protein product is CASSGNRGPLSEQYF.